This entry lists 17 T cell receptor beta chains sequenced from one sample in a study of neurological immune-mediated disorders. TCRdb reprocessed the 5' RACE reads with MiXCR, giving one entry per CDR3 protein. The repertoire holds about 18,000 distinct CDR3 sequences, with 12% to 15% as singletons. The sample taken for sequencing was CD4+ T cells from blood. The origin of the receptors is an older woman with HTLV-1-associated myelopathy (HAM/TSP).

This clonotype was detected ten times or more. The chain employs TRBV11-3 and TRBJ2-7; 12 bases agree with TRBD2. Germline CDR1 reads SGHNT; CDR2 reads YENEEA. V lost 2 bases and J lost 7; bases outside the gene matches: 12. The CDR3 is 17 amino acids. CDR3 sequence reads: CASSLMGLAGGLWEQYF. CDR3 sequence (DNA): TGTGCCAGCAGCTTAATGGGCCTAGCGGGAGGGCTCTGGGAGCAGTACTTC.

This clonotype was counted many times. The gene calls are TRBV7-9 and TRBJ2-3; possible D gene TRBD2, 6 bases. Per germline, CDR1 SEHNR and CDR2 FQNEAQ (reference sequence). V was clipped by 7 bases and J by 0 bases, with 11 bases between them. The CDR3 has 14 amino acids. The CDR3 coding sequence is TGTGCCAGCACCATAGCGGCCAGCACAGATACGCAGTATTTT. This sequence encodes CASTIAASTDTQYF.

The table lists this clonotype with many counts. The rearrangement links TRBV21-1 to TRBJ2-7. TRBV21-1 is labeled a pseudogene. This CDR3 is built from 10 residues. CDR3 in DNA: TGTGCCAGCGACCAGACCGAGCAGTACTTC. This codes for CASDQTEQYF.

In this sample, this clonotype turned up many times. The chain combines TRBV5-1 with TRBJ2-1, with a weak D call TRBD1 (6 bases). The CDR3 spans 14 residues. The germline CDR1 and CDR2 sequences are SGHRS and YFSETQ. With 4 bases removed from V and 1 base from J, the gap between germline ends came to 9 bases. The CDR3 DNA reads as TGCGCCAGCAGCGCGGACAGTTCCTACAATGAGCAGTTCTTC. Encoded protein: CASSADSSYNEQFF.

Many counts were recorded for this clonotype. The chain is built from TRBV3-1 and TRBJ2-2, with 11 bases identical to TRBD2. This CDR3 spans 17 amino acids. Germline V gene data show CDR1 as LGHDT and CDR2 as YNNKEL (reference sequence). The trim removed 2 bases at V and 1 base at J, leaving 3 bases unmatched. The CDR3 loop reads CASSQRGLAVNTGELFF. DNA of the CDR3: TGTGCCAGCAGCCAAAGGGGACTAGCGGTGAACACCGGGGAGCTGTTTTTT. Looking up the rest from reference TRBV3-1 and TRBJ2-2 gives the full variable domain: DTAVSQTPKYLVTQMGNDKSIKCEQNLGHDTMYWYKQDSKKFLKIMFSYNNKELIINETVPNRFSPKSPDKAHLNLHINSLELGDSAVYFCASSQRGLAVNTGELFFGEGSRLTVL.

The rearrangement uses TRBV20-1 and TRBJ1-2; no definite D call. CDR1 and CDR2 (germline): DFQATT, SNEGSKA (reference sequence). V lost 1 base and J 5 bases, leaving 17 bases between the germline ends. The CDR3 covers 15 residues. The CDR3 coding sequence is TGCAGTGCTAGAGGGGAAAGGGTGTTTTCATATGGCTACACCTTC. This gives the protein CSARGERVFSYGYTF.

Ten or more counts support this clonotype. J is TRBJ2-3 and V is TRBV10-2; D call uncertain. Germline-derived CDR1 and CDR2 are WSHSY and SAAADI. The CDR3 covers 15 residues. V lost 0 bases and J 6 bases, leaving 13 bases between the germline ends. This CDR3 reads CASSESVGSPDTQYF. For the CDR3, the DNA is TGCGCCAGCAGTGAGTCGGTTGGCAGCCCGGATACGCAGTATTTT.

This chain connects TRBV5-1 to TRBJ2-3; D may be TRBD1 (6 bases). CDR1 is SGHRS and CDR2 is YFSETQ in the germline V gene. This CDR3 is 15 amino acids long. Trimming pared 4 bases from V and 2 bases from J, leaving 14 bases between. CDR3 bases: TGCGCCAGCAGCATAGGACAGTACAACACAGATACGCAGTATTTT. It codes for CASSIGQYNTDTQYF.

This clonotype was counted many times. CDR3 in amino acids: CSAGSETQYF. CDR3 in DNA: TGCAGCGCGGGAAGTGAGACCCAGTACTTC. The chain combines TRBV29-1 with TRBJ2-5; maybe TRBD2 (5 bases). Trimming stripped 7 bases from V and 5 bases from J, with 8 bases between. Germline lookup yields CDR1 SQVTM and CDR2 ANQGSEA. The CDR3 extends over 10 amino acids.

This clonotype occurred many times. The chain joins TRBV20-1 to TRBJ2-4; 9 nucleotides agree with TRBD2. The CDR3 covers 14 residues. Per germline, CDR1 DFQATT and CDR2 SNEGSKA (reference sequence). The junction had 1 base not matched to a gene; V was cut back by 4 bases and J by 0 bases. The CDR3: CSAKTSGAKNIQYF. CDR3 nucleotides: TGCAGTGCTAAGACTAGCGGAGCCAAAAACATTCAGTACTTC.

This chain uses TRBV6-6 with TRBJ2-1; D might be TRBD1 or TRBD2, each matching 5 bases. The V end was cut by 0 bases, the J end by 7 bases, with 7 bases between. The CDR3 has 13 amino acids. Germline V CDR1 and CDR2: MNHNY, SVGAGI (reference sequence). The CDR3 loop reads CASSYSGVNEQFF. CDR3 coding DNA: TGTGCCAGCAGTTACTCGGGGGTAAATGAGCAGTTCTTC.

Ten or more counts support this clonotype. V and J are TRBV20-1 and TRBJ1-2; D is possibly TRBD1 (6 bases). V was clipped by 3 bases and J by 7 bases, with 12 bases between them. This CDR3 has 12 amino acids. Germline-derived CDR1 and CDR2 are DFQATT and SNEGSKA (reference sequence). CDR3 in amino acids: CSARQGQGGYTF. The CDR3 nucleotides read TGCAGTGCTAGGCAGGGGCAGGGTGGCTACACCTTC.

This clonotype is classed as medium-sized. The rearrangement joins TRBV20-1 to TRBJ1-4, with TRBD1 matching 10 bases. Per the germline V gene, CDR1 is DFQATT and CDR2 is SNEGSKA (reference sequence). V was pared by 6 bases and J by 6 bases, with 4 bases of the junction left unmatched. This CDR3 has 13 amino acids. As DNA, the CDR3 is TGCAGTGCAACCGGGACAGGGGATGAAAAACTGTTTTTT. Its protein product is CSATGTGDEKLFF.

In this sample, this clonotype turned up many times. The rearrangement joins TRBV12-3 or TRBV12-4 to TRBJ2-5; the D gene is possibly TRBD2 (6 bases). Deletions cut 5 bases from V and 5 bases from J, with 18 bases between. There are 15 residues in the CDR3. The CDR3 coding sequence is TGTGCCAGCAGTCCCCTCGCAGGAGGGGCCGAGACCCAGTACTTC. It yields the protein CASSPLAGGAETQYF.

Concerning this clonotype itself: At one end the junction does not follow the germline gene, possibly because of a read error. CDR3 amino acids: CASSLVGVNSVNTIYF. CDR3 bases: TGTGCCAGCAGCTTAGTTGGGGTAAACTCTGTAAACACCATATATTTT. The J gene is TRBJ1-3, the V gene TRBV7-2, with D uncertain. Germline CDR1 SGHTA, CDR2 FQGNSA. The CDR3 is 16 amino acids.

V usage is TRBV20-1 and J usage is TRBJ1-2; perhaps TRBD1 as D (6 bases). This CDR3 has 14 residues. V was shortened by 3 bases and J by 4 bases, with 15 bases between the two germline ends. Germline CDR1 reads DFQATT; CDR2 reads SNEGSKA (reference sequence). The CDR3 here is CSARGAGRLYGYTF. The CDR3 DNA sequence: TGCAGTGCTAGGGGGGCAGGGAGGCTCTATGGCTACACCTTC.

The chain carries TRBV20-1 and TRBJ2-1, with 8 positions matching TRBD2. Looked up from germline, CDR1 is DFQATT and CDR2 is SNEGSKA (reference sequence). The junction had 7 bases not matched to a gene; V was cut back by 2 bases and J by 10 bases. The CDR3 loop spans 13 amino acids. CDR3: CSARSGTRDEQFF. In nucleotides, the CDR3 is TGCAGTGCTAGATCCGGGACTAGAGACGAGCAGTTCTTC.